The T cell receptor (beta chain) described here comes from a study of read filtering for tumor transcriptome and immune sequencing. Looking at the study overall: Revised staging placed eight or nine patients in R-ISS I, about 17 in II, six or seven in III. Study conclusions and caveats: Correlation between methods rose after single-read clonotypes were removed.

From about 400 ng of RNA, a library with molecular barcoded alpha/delta and beta/gamma adaptors was made. TCRdb itself ran the reads through MiXCR, one entry per CDR3 protein. The data contain 35,000 to 50,000 distinct CDR3 sequences, 20% of them seen just once; the ten biggest clones take up approximately 40%. Turning to this clonotype: The antigen remains undetermined.

Deletions cut 0 bases from V and 5 bases from J, with 11 bases between. CDR3 size: 14 residues. Germline V lookup: CDR1 LNHNV, CDR2 YYDKDF (reference sequence). V is TRBV15 and J is TRBJ2-7, with a tentative D call TRBD1 (5 bases). Sequencing was carried out using a population of CD138-negative cells sorted from bone marrow. The TCR sequence derives from a donor aged 40 or over with multiple myeloma. The CDR3, as DNA: TGTGCCACCAGCAGAGATCCAGGGCCCAACGAGCAGTACTTC. Translating gives CATSRDPGPNEQYF.